Presented here are 21 T cell receptor beta chains from one specimen sequenced in a study of identical twins. TCRdb itself ran the 5' RACE reads through MiXCR, one entry per CDR3 protein. The table shows 1.5 million to 2 million distinct CDR3 sequences, with about 32% occurring only once. The material sequenced was cord blood. Receptors originate from a newborn girl in good health.

This clonotype was seen only a few times. DNA of the CDR3: TGTGCCAGCAGCGTACAGGGGGGAGATACTGAAGCTTTCTTT. Its protein product is CASSVQGGDTEAFF. The chain employs TRBV28 and TRBJ1-1; TRBD1 aligns across 8 bases. The CDR3 is 14 amino acids. V trimming: 6 bases; J trimming: 5 bases; junction bases outside the gene matches: 8. Germline V gene lookup returns CDR1 MDHEN and CDR2 SYDVKM.

The genes are TRBV20-1 and TRBJ1-2; 7 bases fit TRBD1. Trimming cost V 6 bases and J 0 bases; bases outside gene matches: 4. This CDR3 region has 13 residues. The germline V gene has CDR1 DFQATT and CDR2 SNEGSKA (reference sequence). Here the CDR3 DNA reads TGCAGTGCCGCGACAGGGCCTAACTATGGCTACACCTTC. It specifies CSAATGPNYGYTF.

The rearrangement links TRBV9 to TRBJ2-1; D not certain. The CDR3 runs to 15 residues. V was shortened by 4 bases and J by 0 bases, with 11 bases between the two germline ends. Germline assignment: CDR1 SGDLS and CDR2 YYNGEE. The CDR3 DNA follows: TGTGCCAGCAGCCAACGCCTGGGCTCCTACAATGAGCAGTTCTTC. This sequence encodes CASSQRLGSYNEQFF.

J is TRBJ2-3 and V is TRBV7-6; 7 nucleotides line up with TRBD2. The CDR3 consists of 16 residues. Germline V gene sequence: CDR1 SGHVS, CDR2 FNYEAQ. The V and J ends lost 2 bases and 2 bases, in that order; junction bases with no gene match: 7. DNA of the CDR3: TGTGCCAGCAGCTTAAACCGGGACTACCTCACAGATACGCAGTATTTT. Translating gives CASSLNRDYLTDTQYF.

The chain uses TRBV12-3 or TRBV12-4 and TRBJ2-3; D possibly matches TRBD1 or TRBD2 (6 bases each). The CDR3 is made up of 17 amino acids. V was pared by 2 bases and J by 3 bases, with 18 bases between. The CDR3 protein is CASSLSHKRGVTDTQYF. CDR3 DNA sequence: TGTGCCAGCAGTTTAAGCCACAAGAGGGGGGTTACAGATACGCAGTATTTT.

Concerning this clonotype itself: A read error may explain this, as a much larger clone is one base away. This chain joins TRBV28 and TRBJ2-1, with 8 bases matching TRBD2. Germline CDR1 and CDR2: MDHEN and SYDVKM. The CDR3 length is 16 residues. V lost 5 bases to trimming and J lost 0 bases; unmatched junction nucleotides: 6. Written as DNA, the CDR3 is TGTGCCAGCAGTCCAGCGGGACTAGGCTCCTACAATGAGCAGTTCTTC. This sequence encodes CASSPAGLGSYNEQFF.

V and J are TRBV2 and TRBJ1-3, with 8 bases aligning to TRBD1. This CDR3 region has 16 residues. Germline CDR1 is SNHLY and CDR2 is FYNNEI. J lost 2 bases, V lost 2 bases, and 5 bases had no gene match. The CDR3 is CASSEMETGAGNTIYF. In DNA form, the CDR3 reads TGTGCCAGCAGTGAAATGGAGACAGGGGCTGGAAACACCATATATTTT.

This chain joins TRBV13 and TRBJ2-3; D is possibly TRBD2 (6 bases). Trimming removed 3 bases from V and 3 bases from J, with 16 bases in between. The CDR3 contains 16 residues. Germline V CDR1 and CDR2: PRHDT, FYEKMQ (reference sequence). The CDR3 sequence is CASSLRLTGETDTQYF. The DNA of the CDR3 is TGTGCCAGCAGCTTGAGGCTTACGGGGGAGACAGATACGCAGTATTTT.

The chain joins TRBV5-4 to TRBJ2-1, with TRBD2 as a possible D gene (5 bases). The CDR3 loop spans 18 amino acids. Germline CDR1 reads SGHNT; CDR2 reads YYREEE (reference sequence). V gave up 4 bases and J gave up 4 bases, with 24 bases separating them. The CDR3 region has the DNA TGTGCCAGCAGCGCAAACGGCCCCCTAGCTCTTCGGTACAATGAGCAGTTCTTC. It is translated as CASSANGPLALRYNEQFF.

The J gene is TRBJ2-5, the V gene TRBV27, with 10 bases lining up with TRBD2. The J call may be mistaken, given a closer DNA end match to TRBJ2-7. CDR3 length: 16 amino acids. From germline, CDR1 is MNHEY and CDR2 SMNVEV (reference sequence). The CDR3 nucleotides are TGTGCCAGCAGTTTCTCCACTAGCGGGGCTGGATACGAGCAGTACTTC. Translating it yields CASSFSTSGAGYEQYF.

The chain uses TRBV4-2 and TRBJ2-3, with TRBD2 as a possible D gene (6 bases). CDR1 and CDR2 (germline): LGHNA, YNFKEQ. V shed 4 bases and J shed 3 bases, with 17 bases lying between them. This CDR3 region has 16 residues. The CDR3 protein is CASSPSPGATTDTQYF. The CDR3 nucleotides read TGTGCCAGCAGCCCCAGCCCGGGAGCCACGACAGATACGCAGTATTTT.

V is TRBV7-8 and J is TRBJ2-7, with 9 nucleotides matching TRBD1. The CDR3 sequence is 16 residues long. V shed 4 bases, J shed 4 bases, and the junction held 11 bases outside the gene matches. The V gene's germline CDR1 is SGHVS and CDR2 FQNEAQ. The CDR3 spells CASSSYSPGQGYEQYF. In DNA, the CDR3 is TGTGCCAGCAGCTCTTATTCTCCGGGACAGGGTTACGAGCAGTACTTC.

This clonotype turned up a few times. This rearrangement joins TRBV2 to TRBJ2-1, with D perhaps matching TRBD2 (5 bases). V lost 7 bases and J 9 bases, leaving 25 bases between the germline ends. Per the germline V gene, CDR1 is SNHLY and CDR2 is FYNNEI. CDR3 length equals 16 residues. The CDR3 is CASTQGLPTLGSEQFF. CDR3 DNA sequence: TGTGCCAGCACACAAGGACTCCCCACATTGGGCAGTGAGCAGTTCTTC.

This chain joins TRBV5-5 and TRBJ2-2; D gene ambiguous. Germline values: CDR1 SGHKS, CDR2 YYEKEE (reference sequence). V was clipped by 1 base and J by 6 bases, with 10 bases between them. The CDR3 has 14 amino acids. CDR3 region: CASSLTSLAGELFF. For the CDR3, the DNA is TGTGCCAGCAGCTTGACGTCGCTAGCCGGGGAGCTGTTTTTT.

This clonotype showed up just once. A read error is possible here, since a much larger clone lies one base away. The V call is TRBV7-9, the J call TRBJ2-1; 14 bases are a match to TRBD2. The germline CDR1 and CDR2 sequences are SEHNR and FQNEAQ (reference sequence). The CDR3 extends over 17 amino acids. Written as DNA, the CDR3 is TGTACCAGCAGCTTAGCGTCCGGGACTAGCGGGAGATTGGAGCAGTTCTTC. Its translation: CTSSLASGTSGRLEQFF.

This clonotype was observed many times. The chain recombines TRBV29-1 with TRBJ2-1; a weak D match, TRBD2 (5 bases). The germline gives CDR1 SQVTM, CDR2 ANQGSEA. The V and J ends lost 4 bases and 5 bases respectively, with 15 bases between them. This CDR3 has 14 residues. CDR3 sequence reads: CSVVRVPDDNEQFF. CDR3 nucleotides: TGCAGCGTTGTGAGGGTTCCGGATGACAATGAGCAGTTCTTC.

V usage is TRBV3-1 and J usage is TRBJ2-4, with a tentative D call TRBD1 (5 bases). The ends were cut back, 1 base at V and 0 bases at J, with 7 bases in the middle. CDR3 length: 15 residues. The V gene's germline CDR1 is LGHDT and CDR2 YNNKEL (reference sequence). CDR3 nucleotides: TGTGCCAGCAGCCAAGTAGGGGCAGCCAAAAACATTCAGTACTTC. Residues: CASSQVGAAKNIQYF. The full variable domain, its missing parts supplied by reference TRBV3-1 and TRBJ2-4, is DTAVSQTPKYLVTQMGNDKSIKCEQNLGHDTMYWYKQDSKKFLKIMFSYNNKELIINETVPNRFSPKSPDKAHLNLHINSLELGDSAVYFCASSQVGAAKNIQYFGAGTRLSVL.

The chain employs TRBV4-2 and TRBJ2-7; possible D gene TRBD2, 5 bases. The CDR3 sequence is 12 residues long. Between the trimmed V and J ends, which lost 3 bases and 7 bases, there was a span of 10 bases. In germline, CDR1 is LGHNA, CDR2 YNFKEQ. The CDR3 is CASSHWRGEQYF. The CDR3, as DNA: TGTGCCAGCAGCCATTGGAGAGGGGAGCAGTACTTC.

The chain employs TRBV9 and TRBJ2-3; D unclear. The V end lost 2 bases, the J end lost 11 bases, and 15 bases lay between the germline ends. The germline gives CDR1 SGDLS, CDR2 YYNGEE. There are 13 residues in the CDR3. Here the CDR3 reads CASSVTPGPGQYF. CDR3 DNA: TGTGCCAGCAGCGTGACTCCGGGCCCTGGGCAGTATTTT.

The chain recombines TRBV6-1 with TRBJ1-2; D remains ambiguous. The V and J ends lost 1 base and 3 bases respectively, with 6 bases between them. Germline CDR1 MNHNS, CDR2 SASEGT. This CDR3 comprises 13 residues. The DNA for the CDR3 is TGTGCCAGCAGTGAAGTACAGTACTATGGCTACACCTTC. This codes for CASSEVQYYGYTF.

About this clonotype: This may stem from a read error, because a much larger clone lies one nucleotide away. The chain recombines TRBV2 with TRBJ2-5; unclear D gene. Matching the DNA end better, TRBJ2-1 makes the J call doubtful. CDR1 and CDR2 from the germline V gene are SNHLY and FYNNEI. The CDR3 consists of 14 residues. The CDR3 is CASSEEAIAETQFF. In DNA form, the CDR3 reads TGTGCCAGCAGTGAAGAAGCGATTGCGGAGACCCAGTTCTTC.